This T cell receptor beta chain was sequenced during a study of T cell changes during pregnancy in multiple sclerosis. This CDR3 comprises 16 residues. V was pared by 2 bases and J by 0 bases, with 13 bases between. Germline lookup yields CDR1 SGHAT and CDR2 FQNNGV. Only in-frame clones appear in the TCRdb table, and some are missing; sequencing was by immunoSEQ multiplex PCR. The repertoire holds about 55,000 clones, with 85% to 95% as singletons. Here the sequenced sample was CD8+ T cells from peripheral blood mononuclear cells, taken in the third trimester of pregnancy. V usage is TRBV11-2 and J usage is TRBJ1-1; possible D gene TRBD1, 6 bases. This clonotype was sampled from a female donor with multiple sclerosis, enrolled in a pregnancy study. CDR3 DNA: TGTGCCAGCAGCTTATGGGAAACAGGGTTGAACACTGAAGCTTTCTTT. This encodes CASSLWETGLNTEAFF.